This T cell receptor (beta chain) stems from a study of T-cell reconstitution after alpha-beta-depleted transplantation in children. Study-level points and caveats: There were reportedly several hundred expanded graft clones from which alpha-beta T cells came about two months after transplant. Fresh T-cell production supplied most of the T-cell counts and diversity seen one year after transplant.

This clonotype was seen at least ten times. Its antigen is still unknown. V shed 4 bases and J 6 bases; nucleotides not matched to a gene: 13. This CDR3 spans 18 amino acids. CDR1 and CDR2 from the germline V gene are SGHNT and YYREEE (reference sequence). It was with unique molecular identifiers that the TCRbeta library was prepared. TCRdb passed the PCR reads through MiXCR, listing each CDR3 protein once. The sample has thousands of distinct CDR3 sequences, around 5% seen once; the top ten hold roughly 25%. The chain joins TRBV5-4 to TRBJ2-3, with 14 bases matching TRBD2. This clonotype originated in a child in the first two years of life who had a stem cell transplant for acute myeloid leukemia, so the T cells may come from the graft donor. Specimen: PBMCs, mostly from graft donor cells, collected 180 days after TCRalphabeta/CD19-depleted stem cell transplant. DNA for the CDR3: TGTGCCAGCAGCAACCCAGGGGGACTAGCGGGAGCCGTGGATACGCAGTATTTT. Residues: CASSNPGGLAGAVDTQYF.